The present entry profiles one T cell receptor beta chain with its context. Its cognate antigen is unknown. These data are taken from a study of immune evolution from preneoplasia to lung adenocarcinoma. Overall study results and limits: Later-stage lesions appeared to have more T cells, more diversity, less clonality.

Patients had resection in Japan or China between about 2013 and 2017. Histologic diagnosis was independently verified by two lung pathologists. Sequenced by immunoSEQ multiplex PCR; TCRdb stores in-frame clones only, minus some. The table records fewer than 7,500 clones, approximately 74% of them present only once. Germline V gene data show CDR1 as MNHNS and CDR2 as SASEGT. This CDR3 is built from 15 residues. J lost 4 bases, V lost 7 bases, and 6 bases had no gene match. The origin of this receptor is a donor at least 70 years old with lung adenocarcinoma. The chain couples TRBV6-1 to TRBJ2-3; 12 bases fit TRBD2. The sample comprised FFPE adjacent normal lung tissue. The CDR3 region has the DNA TGTGCCAGCACCCGACTAGCGGGAGACCCAGATACGCAGTATTTT. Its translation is CASTRLAGDPDTQYF.